Following are 24 T cell receptor beta chains from one sample sequenced in a study of blood T cell repertoires in COVID-19. Assay: immunoSEQ multiplex PCR; the TCRdb copy retains only in-frame clones and omits some. Of just over 650,000 clones listed, about 87% are singletons. Sequences were obtained from peripheral blood. These receptors originate from a woman aged 18-29 years with acute or convalescent COVID-19.

The chain couples TRBV15 to TRBJ2-5, with TRBD1 matching 8 bases. CDR3 length: 15 residues. With 0 bases clipped from V and 5 bases from J, the junction kept 5 bases outside the gene matches. CDR1 and CDR2 (germline): LNHNV, YYDKDF (reference sequence). CDR3 protein: CATSRDRGQWETQYF. The CDR3 DNA reads TGTGCCACCAGCAGAGACAGGGGGCAGTGGGAGACCCAGTACTTC.

The chain joins TRBV1 to TRBJ2-5; TRBD2, the table's D call, was not compared with the DNA. TRBV1 is labeled a pseudogene. The CDR3 has 19 amino acids. In DNA form, the CDR3 reads TGCACCAGCAGCCAAGCGCGTCTAGCGGGGGGTCGACGGGGGGAGACCCAGTACTTC. Translating it yields CTSSQARLAGGRRGETQYF.

In this sample, this clone turned up once. This chain links TRBV7-2 with TRBJ1-5, with 7 nucleotides matching TRBD1. V lost 10 bases and J lost 3; bases outside the gene matches: 6. The CDR3 spans 13 residues. Germline CDR1 SGHTA, CDR2 FQGNSA. This CDR3 reads CAIPTGNNQPQHF. In DNA form, the CDR3 reads TGTGCCATACCGACAGGGAACAATCAGCCCCAGCATTTT.

V and J are TRBV19 and TRBJ2-7; D might be TRBD2 (5 bases). CDR3 size: 15 residues. Trimming left V 4 bases short and J 3 bases short, with 16 bases between. The germline gives CDR1 LNHDA, CDR2 SQIVND (reference sequence). As DNA, the CDR3 is TGTGCCAGTAGTACCTCTTCGGGCGGACTCTACGAGCAGTACTTC. This translates into CASSTSSGGLYEQYF.

As regards this clone: Other DNA sequences in the sample encode the same CDR3. J is TRBJ1-1 and V is TRBV25-1, with 8 bases aligning to TRBD1. Looked up from germline, CDR1 is MGHDK and CDR2 is SYGVNS. Germline trimming cut 2 bases from V and 1 base from J; bases unmatched to any gene: 0. The CDR3 is 14 amino acids. The CDR3 DNA is TGTGCCAGCAGTGAAGACAGGGGGAACACTGAAGCTTTCTTT. Translation gives CASSEDRGNTEAFF. The full variable domain, its missing parts supplied by reference TRBV25-1 and TRBJ1-1, is EADIYQTPRYLVIGTGKKITLECSQTMGHDKMYWYQQDPGMELHLIHYSYGVNSTEKGDLSSESTVSRIRTEHFPLTLESARPSHTSQYLCASSEDRGNTEAFFGQGTRLTVV.

V usage is TRBV5-1 and J usage is TRBJ2-7; a possible D gene is TRBD1 (5 bases). The V end was cut by 3 bases, the J end by 2 bases, with 9 bases between. This CDR3 has 13 residues. In germline, CDR1 is SGHRS, CDR2 YFSETQ. CDR3 loop: CASSSTVTYEQYF. CDR3 in DNA: TGCGCCAGCAGCTCGACAGTTACCTACGAGCAGTACTTC.

This chain joins TRBV6-6 and TRBJ1-1; 8 nucleotides align to TRBD1. This CDR3 has 15 amino acids. Unmatched junction bases numbered 12, after V lost 5 bases and J lost 7 bases. The germline V gene encodes CDR1 MNHNY and CDR2 SVGAGI (reference sequence). CDR3: CASSTIFRQGLEAFF. For the CDR3, the DNA is TGTGCCAGCAGTACAATATTCAGACAGGGGCTTGAAGCTTTCTTT.

CDR3 loop: CATEDRADPREKLFF. The CDR3, as DNA: TGTGCCACCGAGGACAGGGCCGATCCGAGAGAAAAACTGTTTTTT. This chain connects TRBV19 to TRBJ1-4, with TRBD1 matching 8 bases. Germline lookup yields CDR1 LNHDA and CDR2 SQIVND (reference sequence). The CDR3 spans 15 residues. J was trimmed by 8 bases and V by 10 bases; bases with no gene match: 15. Supplemented by reference TRBV19 and TRBJ1-4, the full variable domain reads DGGITQSPKYLFRKEGQNVTLSCEQNLNHDAMYWYRQDPGQGLRLIYYSQIVNDFQKGDIAEGYSVSREKKESFPLTVTSAQKNPTAFYLCATEDRADPREKLFFGSGTQLSVL.

The chain employs TRBV15 and TRBJ1-2; D is possibly TRBD1 (5 bases). The V gene lost 0 bases and the J gene lost 7 bases, with 15 bases spanning the gap. This CDR3 is 15 amino acids long. Germline V CDR1 and CDR2: LNHNV, YYDKDF (reference sequence). The CDR3 region is CATSRELNQGSGYTF. DNA for the CDR3: TGTGCCACCAGCAGAGAATTAAATCAGGGATCTGGCTACACCTTC.

Only a few counts were recorded for this clone. V gene TRBV2 combines with J gene TRBJ2-4; TRBD2 matches 9 bases. The CDR3 consists of 13 residues. CDR1 is SNHLY, CDR2 FYNNEI, per germline. With 5 bases clipped from V and 9 bases from J, the junction kept 5 bases outside the gene matches. The CDR3 bases are TGTGCCAGCAGTCCGGGACTAGCCCTCATTCAGTACTTC. As protein: CASSPGLALIQYF.

A word on this clone: Other DNA variants within this sample encode the same CDR3. The gene calls are TRBV11-2 and TRBJ1-2, with D possibly being TRBD1 (5 bases). There are 13 residues in the CDR3. Between the trimmed V and J ends, which lost 1 base and 2 bases, there was a span of 5 bases. Germline CDR1 is SGHAT and CDR2 is FQNNGV. The CDR3 loop is CASSLGQNYGYTF. The DNA for the CDR3 is TGTGCCAGCAGCTTAGGACAGAACTATGGCTACACCTTC.

V and J are TRBV5-6 and TRBJ2-5; 9 bases line up with TRBD2. CDR1 is SGHDT, CDR2 YYEEEE, per germline. The CDR3 has 17 residues. Unmatched junction bases numbered 11, after V lost 3 bases and J lost 2 bases. The CDR3 DNA sequence: TGTGCCAGCAGCTCCCCAAGCGTAGCGGGGGAACAAGAGACCCAGTACTTC. It yields the protein CASSSPSVAGEQETQYF.

This clone was recorded a few times. The CDR3 bases are TGTGCCAGCAGCTTTCGGGACAGGGGGTGGACTGAAGCTTTCTTT. Encoded protein: CASSFRDRGWTEAFF. The J gene is TRBJ1-1, the V gene TRBV3-1 (or the pseudogene TRBV3-2); 11 bases map to TRBD1. Germline V lookup: CDR1 LGHDT, CDR2 YNNKEL (reference sequence). V was pared by 5 bases and J by 5 bases, with 7 bases of the junction left unmatched. The CDR3 is made up of 15 amino acids.

This clone occurred a few times. The chain joins TRBV5-1 to TRBJ2-7; weak D call: TRBD1 (5 bases). The ends were cut back, 0 bases at V and 4 bases at J, with 8 bases in the middle. From germline, CDR1 is SGHRS and CDR2 YFSETQ. The CDR3 extends over 13 amino acids. CDR3 sequence reads: CASSLGQRYEQYF. The CDR3 DNA sequence: TGCGCCAGCAGCTTGGGACAGAGATACGAGCAGTACTTC.

This rearrangement joins TRBV19 to TRBJ2-3; tentative D call: TRBD2 (5 bases). Germline CDR1 is LNHDA and CDR2 is SQIVND (reference sequence). The V end was cut by 8 bases, the J end by 6 bases, with 12 bases between. This CDR3 comprises 12 residues. Here the CDR3 DNA reads TGTGCCAGTCACCATTCGGGGGATACGCAGTATTTT. Translation: CASHHSGDTQYF.

V is TRBV6-5 and J is TRBJ1-4; 9 bases agree with TRBD1. This CDR3 has 14 residues. With V trimmed by 11 bases and J by 6 bases, 10 bases remained unmatched. Looked up from germline, CDR1 is MNHEY and CDR2 is SVGAGI. The CDR3 loop is CAGSSGQGHEKLFF. Written as DNA, the CDR3 is TGTGCCGGCTCCTCGGGACAGGGCCATGAAAAACTGTTTTTT.

The chain combines TRBV7-9 with TRBJ1-1; D ambiguous. V was pared by 1 base and J by 0 bases, with 9 bases between. This CDR3 contains 15 residues. The germline gives CDR1 SEHNR, CDR2 FQNEAQ (reference sequence). CDR3 bases: TGTGCCAGCAGCTTAGTTCCAGGTCTGAACACTGAAGCTTTCTTT. Protein: CASSLVPGLNTEAFF.

V is TRBV27 and J is TRBJ2-3; 11 bases map to TRBD2. The V segment lost 5 bases and the J segment 2 bases; nucleotides outside the gene matches: 6. The CDR3 sequence is 16 residues long. Germline V gene sequence: CDR1 MNHEY, CDR2 SMNVEV (reference sequence). CDR3: CASSLLAGGHTDTQYF. In DNA form, the CDR3 reads TGTGCCAGCAGTCTTCTAGCGGGGGGCCACACAGATACGCAGTATTTT.

The chain employs TRBV6-5 and TRBJ1-4; no clear D gene. From germline, CDR1 is MNHEY and CDR2 SVGAGI. There are 15 residues in the CDR3. V was shortened by 6 bases and J by 8 bases, with 19 bases between the two germline ends. As DNA, the CDR3 is TGTGCCAGCAGGAGAGGGAAGGGTCCGGGAGAAAAACTGTTTTTT. Translation gives CASRRGKGPGEKLFF.

The chain couples TRBV6-1 to TRBJ1-2; D unresolved. Germline assignment: CDR1 MNHNS and CDR2 SASEGT. Trimming removed 0 bases from V and 8 bases from J, with 16 bases in between. CDR3 length: 15 amino acids. The chain's CDR3 is CASSEARWQPRGYTF. The CDR3 region has the DNA TGTGCCAGCAGTGAAGCGCGCTGGCAGCCTAGGGGCTACACCTTC.

The V call is TRBV2, the J call TRBJ1-5, with a tentative D call TRBD1 (6 bases). V was shortened by 7 bases and J by 0 bases, with 13 bases between the two germline ends. CDR1 and CDR2 (germline): SNHLY, FYNNEI. The CDR3 is made up of 15 amino acids. The chain's CDR3 is CASKQDSYSNQPQHF. For the CDR3, the DNA is TGTGCCAGCAAGCAGGACAGCTATAGCAATCAGCCCCAGCATTTT.

The rearrangement links TRBV24-1 to TRBJ2-1; weak D call: TRBD1 (5 bases). The germline gives CDR1 KGHDR, CDR2 SFDVKD. The germline V and J ends were trimmed by 4 bases and 1 base, with 13 bases remaining between them. The CDR3 extends over 16 amino acids. CDR3 coding DNA: TGTGCCACCAGTGACTCAGGGTTAGGGTCCTACAATGAGCAGTTCTTC. Its protein is CATSDSGLGSYNEQFF.

The chain has TRBV5-1 and TRBJ1-2; TRBD1 aligns across 9 bases. This CDR3 has 15 amino acids. V lost 7 bases to trimming and J lost 7 bases; unmatched junction nucleotides: 14. CDR1 is SGHRS and CDR2 is YFSETQ in the germline V gene. CDR3 nucleotides: TGCGCCAGCCGTCCCCCCGGGACAGGGCCGGTTGGCTACACCTTC. It yields the protein CASRPPGTGPVGYTF.

This clone has a single count. The chain links TRBV7-9 to TRBJ2-7, with a weak D call TRBD1 (5 bases). Between the trimmed V and J ends, which lost 2 bases and 4 bases, there was a span of 12 bases. In germline, CDR1 is SEHNR, CDR2 FQNEAQ (reference sequence). CDR3 length equals 14 residues. CDR3: CASSLFRVGYEQYF. The CDR3 nucleotides are TGTGCCAGCAGCTTATTCAGGGTGGGGTACGAGCAGTACTTC.